This TCR beta chain was recovered during a study of shared clonotypes between healthy human individuals. Whole-study findings and limits: In this cohort, only blood was sampled, and tissue repertoires likely differ.

Measured with immunoSEQ multiplex PCR; TCRdb has only the in-frame clones, and not every one. The sample holds approximately 1,500,000 clones, 98% seen once. V shed 2 bases and J shed 9 bases, with 9 bases lying between them. The CDR3 runs 12 residues. Germline V gene lookup returns CDR1 SGDLS and CDR2 YYNGEE. Concerning this clone: As yet, its antigen is unknown.

This TCR came from a man aged 25-40 years in good health. The gene calls are TRBV9 and TRBJ2-1; unclear D gene. Sequenced material: naive CD4+ T cells sorted from blood. Subset reported: CD45RA+ positively selected. This CDR3 reads CASSVHSSEQFF. CDR3 sequence (DNA): TGTGCCAGCAGCGTCCACTCGAGTGAGCAGTTCTTC.